The next 4 T cell receptor beta chains were all read from a single sample in a study of cytomegalovirus exposure and HLA in healthy donors. Vbeta (60) and Jbeta (13) primers were used in the PCR. Assay: immunoSEQ multiplex PCR; the TCRdb copy retains only in-frame clones and omits some. The repertoire holds around 140,000 clones, with 70% to 85% as singletons. Sequenced material: PBMCs. The receptors shown here come from a man in his forties or fifties in good health and CMV-seronegative.

Comments on this clone: Other DNA variants within this sample encode the same CDR3. The chain combines TRBV6-6 with TRBJ2-7; TRBD1 matches 9 bases. The CDR3 spans 12 residues. The V and J ends lost 7 bases and 7 bases, in that order; junction bases with no gene match: 5. Germline V lookup: CDR1 MNHNY, CDR2 SVGAGI (reference sequence). The CDR3 nucleotides are TGTGCCAGCATGGGACAGGGAGGTGAGCAGTACTTC. Its protein is CASMGQGGEQYF.

The rearrangement links TRBV4-1 to TRBJ2-7, with D possibly being TRBD1 (8 bases). V shed 0 bases and J shed 1 base, with 13 bases lying between them. This CDR3 region has 16 residues. Germline lookup yields CDR1 MGHRA and CDR2 YSYEKL. CDR3 protein: CASSQEHRGGSYEQYF. The CDR3 nucleotides read TGCGCCAGCAGCCAAGAGCACAGGGGGGGATCCTACGAGCAGTACTTC.

This clone was seen only a few times. The chain has TRBV5-4 and TRBJ2-7, with 7 bases fitting TRBD2. Germline V gene sequence: CDR1 SGHNT, CDR2 YYREEE (reference sequence). The CDR3 runs 14 residues. V lost 4 bases, J lost 2 bases, and 6 bases stayed unmatched. The CDR3 is CASSVYGGTYEQYF. The DNA for the CDR3 is TGTGCCAGCAGCGTGTACGGGGGGACCTACGAGCAGTACTTC.

This sequence joins TRBV9 and TRBJ2-3; TRBD2 matches 7 bases. The CDR3 is 13 residues long. The V and J ends lost 7 bases and 6 bases, in that order; junction bases with no gene match: 8. Germline CDR1 SGDLS, CDR2 YYNGEE. CDR3: CASSLGGADTQYF. The CDR3 DNA sequence: TGTGCCAGCTCCTTGGGAGGGGCGGATACGCAGTATTTT.